This TCR beta chain came from a study of blood T cell repertoires in COVID-19. The CDR3 covers 15 residues. Trimming at V came to 7 bases and at J to 6 bases, leaving 7 bases not matched to a gene. Looked up from germline, CDR1 is MNHEY and CDR2 is SMNVEV (reference sequence). This clone was observed a handful of times. All enrollees were roughly 18 to 90 years old and from some 24 US areas. Clinical history reported by participants formed the basis on which cohorts were assigned. Libraries were prepared by immunoSEQ multiplex PCR; TCRdb keeps only in-frame clonotypes and omits some of them. The profile shows roughly 210,000 clones, about nine tenths of them singletons.

The sample taken for sequencing was PBMCs or T cells enriched from blood (not recorded which). The V gene is TRBV27, the J gene TRBJ2-2; 11 bases are shared with TRBD2. The TCR was taken from a man aged 30-40 years in a cohort exposed to, infected with or recovered from COVID-19 (not recorded which). CDR3 amino acids: CASMRLAGNAGELFF. The CDR3 nucleotides are TGTGCCAGCATGCGACTAGCGGGAAATGCCGGGGAGCTGTTTTTT.